Listed here are 30 T cell receptor beta chains from one sample, sequenced in a study of Ad26.COV2.S vaccination and SARS-CoV-2 variants. Produced via immunoSEQ multiplex PCR; TCRdb's table is partial and in-frame only. The repertoire has 300,000 to 400,000 clones, approximately 86% of them found once; the top ten carry approximately 11%. Specified treatment: some 20 received Ad26.COV2.S at low or high dose, single or two shots; about 5 received placebo; per-sample allocation not given. The investigators took samples on day 63 after the first vaccine or placebo injection. This sample comprised peripheral blood, obtained in a trial of Ad26.COV2.S vaccine versus placebo. Source of these receptors: a person aged 18-60 years who received the Ad26.COV2.S COVID-19 vaccine or a placebo.

Of note for this clone: This same CDR3 is encoded by further DNA sequences in the sample. This sequence joins TRBV18 and TRBJ1-1; TRBD1 matches at 8 bases. V lost 6 bases and J lost 1; bases outside the gene matches: 4. Germline CDR1 is KGHSH and CDR2 is LQKENI. The CDR3 runs to 14 residues. The CDR3, as DNA: TGTGCCAGCTCCCTGGGACAGGCGAACACTGAAGCTTTCTTT. As protein: CASSLGQANTEAFF.

The chain combines TRBV28 with TRBJ2-2; no clear D gene. The CDR3 extends over 12 amino acids. Germline assignment: CDR1 MDHEN and CDR2 SYDVKM. Trimming pared 3 bases from V and 4 bases from J, leaving 3 bases between. Written as DNA, the CDR3 is TGTGCCAGCAGTTTGGGCACCGGGGAGCTGTTTTTT. Protein: CASSLGTGELFF.

CDR3 DNA sequence: TGTGCCAGCAGCCAAGATGAGAGGAGCGGGAGAAAGTATTTT. Amino acid sequence: CASSQDERSGRKYF. This chain joins TRBV3-1 (or the pseudogene TRBV3-2) and TRBJ2-3; 8 positions agree with TRBD2. J gave up 13 bases and V 0 bases, and 9 bases lay outside the gene matches. CDR1 LGHDT and CDR2 YNNKEL come from the germline V gene (reference sequence). The CDR3 contains 14 residues.

The chain has TRBV3-1 (or the pseudogene TRBV3-2) and TRBJ1-4, with a weak D call TRBD1 (5 bases). The V end was cut by 1 base, the J end by 3 bases, with 9 bases between. The germline CDR1 and CDR2 sequences are LGHDT and YNNKEL (reference sequence). This CDR3 is built from 15 residues. The CDR3 DNA reads as TGTGCCAGCAGCCAAGGGGGGTACGCTAATGAAAAACTGTTTTTT. Residues: CASSQGGYANEKLFF.

The V gene is TRBV24-1, the J gene TRBJ1-2; a possible D gene is TRBD1 (6 bases). The CDR3 has 16 amino acids. CDR1 is KGHDR, CDR2 SFDVKD, per germline. V shed 0 bases and J shed 5 bases, with 15 bases lying between them. The CDR3 DNA reads as TGTGCCACCAGTGATTTGTACAGGGCCGATAAGTATGGCTACACCTTC. Residues: CATSDLYRADKYGYTF.

V gene TRBV7-9 combines with J gene TRBJ2-1, with 12 bases lining up with TRBD2. The V gene end was trimmed by 6 bases and the J gene end by 0 bases; junction bases not matched to a gene: 6. This CDR3 is built from 17 residues. CDR1 is SEHNR, CDR2 FQNEAQ, per germline (reference sequence). CDR3 region: CASSRTSGNPSYNEQFF. The CDR3 nucleotides are TGTGCCAGCAGTCGGACTAGCGGGAATCCCTCCTACAATGAGCAGTTCTTC.

This chain links TRBV4-1 with TRBJ1-5; D call uncertain. The CDR3 extends over 16 amino acids. Germline values: CDR1 MGHRA, CDR2 YSYEKL. The V gene lost 1 base and the J gene lost 6 bases, with 16 bases spanning the gap. The CDR3 DNA sequence: TGCGCCAGCAGCCAAGCAGGTTCGGGCACCAGTCAGCCCCAGCATTTT. As protein: CASSQAGSGTSQPQHF.

This clone was recorded once. V gene TRBV27 combines with J gene TRBJ2-1, with 10 bases identical to TRBD2. With 6 bases clipped from V and 2 bases from J, the junction kept 10 bases outside the gene matches. The CDR3 covers 17 residues. CDR1 and CDR2 (germline): MNHEY, SMNVEV (reference sequence). CDR3 in amino acids: CASRGAPSGRAYNEQFF. Written as DNA, the CDR3 is TGTGCCAGCAGGGGAGCCCCGAGCGGGAGGGCCTACAATGAGCAGTTCTTC.

J is TRBJ2-2 and V is TRBV6-5; no clear D gene. Germline V gene data show CDR1 as MNHEY and CDR2 as SVGAGI. V shed 1 base and J shed 2 bases, with 5 bases lying between them. The CDR3 loop spans 14 amino acids. For the CDR3, the DNA is TGTGCCAGCAGTTACTTTCAAAACACCGGGGAGCTGTTTTTT. Translation: CASSYFQNTGELFF.

This rearrangement joins TRBV30 to TRBJ2-1; D unclear. The germline V gene encodes CDR1 GTSNPN and CDR2 SVGIG (reference sequence). Trimming pared 2 bases from V and 5 bases from J, leaving 7 bases between. The CDR3 runs to 12 residues. DNA of the CDR3: TGTGCCTGGAGTTGGACCAACAATGAGCAGTTCTTC. It translates to CAWSWTNNEQFF.

The chain carries TRBV9 and TRBJ2-3; 7 bases line up with TRBD2. Germline values: CDR1 SGDLS, CDR2 YYNGEE. There are 15 residues in the CDR3. Losses at the gene ends were 0 bases for V and 3 bases for J; bases not matched to a gene: 4. CDR3 in DNA: TGTGCCAGCAGCGTAGAGGGGACTATTACAGATACGCAGTATTTT. Translation gives CASSVEGTITDTQYF.

The V gene is TRBV4-2, the J gene TRBJ1-1; D unclear. This CDR3 has 15 amino acids. V lost 0 bases, J lost 3 bases, and 11 bases lay in between. CDR1 is LGHNA, CDR2 YNFKEQ, per germline. Here the CDR3 DNA reads TGTGCCAGCAGCCAAGATACCCTCGGGGACACTGAAGCTTTCTTT. It encodes CASSQDTLGDTEAFF.

The V call is TRBV29-1, the J call TRBJ2-1; no clear D. Germline CDR1 SQVTM, CDR2 ANQGSEA. V lost 5 bases and J 6 bases, leaving 20 bases between the germline ends. The CDR3 is made up of 15 amino acids. The DNA of the CDR3 is TGCAGCGTTATGGGGTCCGGAGCGCCGCTCAATGAGCAGTTCTTC. The encoded protein is CSVMGSGAPLNEQFF.

The rearrangement uses TRBV4-2 and TRBJ1-5; 7 nucleotides match TRBD1. CDR1 is LGHNA, CDR2 YNFKEQ, per germline. CDR3 length: 15 residues. V lost 0 bases, J lost 4 bases, and 3 bases stayed unmatched. The CDR3 DNA is TGTGCCAGCAGCCAAGATTGGGGACAGAATCAGCCCCAGCATTTT. Protein sequence: CASSQDWGQNQPQHF.

Comment on this clone: The identical CDR3 is also encoded by other nucleotide sequences in the sample. The chain uses TRBV7-9 and TRBJ1-6; D unresolved. The CDR3 is 14 amino acids. V lost 1 base and J 8 bases, leaving 9 bases between the germline ends. Germline lookup yields CDR1 SEHNR and CDR2 FQNEAQ (reference sequence). CDR3 nucleotides: TGTGCCAGCAGCTTAGGAGACCGGGATTCACCCCTCCACTTT. Encoded protein: CASSLGDRDSPLHF. Full variable domain (missing parts from reference TRBV7-9 and TRBJ1-6): DTGVSQNPRHKITKRGQNVTFRCDPISEHNRLYWYRQTLGQGPEFLTYFQNEAQLEKSRLLSDRFSAERPKGSFSTLEIQRTEQGDSAMYLCASSLGDRDSPLHFGNGTRLTVT.

This chain uses TRBV7-8 with TRBJ1-6; 8 bases are shared with TRBD1. The trim removed 1 base at V and 10 bases at J, leaving 3 bases unmatched. Germline CDR1 reads SGHVS; CDR2 reads FQNEAQ. This CDR3 comprises 14 residues. CDR3 amino acids: CASSLDRGGSPLHF. The CDR3 nucleotides are TGTGCCAGCAGCTTAGACAGGGGGGGATCACCCCTCCACTTT. Combining the CDR3 with reference TRBV7-8 and TRBJ1-6 gives the whole variable domain GAGVSQSPRYKVAKRGQDVALRCDPISGHVSLFWYQQALGQGPEFLTYFQNEAQLDKSGLPSDRFFAERPEGSVSTLKIQRTQQEDSAVYLCASSLDRGGSPLHFGNGTRLTVT.

The J gene is TRBJ2-1, the V gene TRBV11-2, with 8 bases fitting TRBD1. Trimming cost V 2 bases and J 9 bases; bases outside gene matches: 6. CDR1 SGHAT and CDR2 FQNNGV come from the germline V gene. The CDR3 is 14 residues long. The CDR3 DNA reads as TGTGCCAGCAGCTTAAGGACAGGGTCGGGTGAGCAGTTCTTC. Its protein is CASSLRTGSGEQFF. Based on the CDR3 plus reference TRBV11-2 and TRBJ2-1, the full variable domain is EAGVAQSPRYKIIEKRQSVAFWCNPISGHATLYWYQQILGQGPKLLIQFQNNGVVDDSQLPKDRFSAERLKGVDSTLKIQPAKLEDSAVYLCASSLRTGSGEQFFGPGTRLTVL.

In its sample, this clone was seen once. The chain combines TRBV27 with TRBJ1-2; 8 nucleotides agree with TRBD1. This CDR3 is 17 amino acids long. The V gene's germline CDR1 is MNHEY and CDR2 SMNVEV (reference sequence). With V trimmed by 4 bases and J by 1 base, 11 bases remained unmatched. The DNA for the CDR3 is TGTGCCAGCAGTTCGACAGGGGTGGATGTCAGTAACTATGGCTACACCTTC. Amino acid sequence: CASSSTGVDVSNYGYTF.

The chain carries TRBV28 and TRBJ1-5, with TRBD1 matching over 9 bases. V lost 3 bases, J lost 5 bases, and 5 bases stayed unmatched. This CDR3 comprises 15 residues. The germline V gene encodes CDR1 MDHEN and CDR2 SYDVKM. The DNA of the CDR3 is TGTGCCAGCAGTTTCGGGACAGGGAAAGATCAGCCCCAGCATTTT. Translated: CASSFGTGKDQPQHF.

The rearrangement joins TRBV5-1 to TRBJ1-2, with a tentative D call TRBD1 (5 bases). CDR3 size: 15 residues. Germline lookup yields CDR1 SGHRS and CDR2 YFSETQ. Trimming shortened V by 6 bases and J by 2 bases, and 17 bases separated the two germline ends. As DNA, the CDR3 is TGCGCCAGCAACTCTATGGGGGGGAGCAACTATGGCTACACCTTC. Residues: CASNSMGGSNYGYTF.

The rearrangement uses TRBV7-5 and TRBJ1-5; TRBD1 is taken as the D call from the table, unchecked against the DNA. TRBV7-5 is described as a pseudogene. This CDR3 has 14 residues. The CDR3 loop reads CVSPGQGLDQPQHF. The CDR3 nucleotides are TGTGTCAGTCCGGGACAGGGTTTGGATCAGCCCCAGCATTTT.

This chain links TRBV10-3 with TRBJ1-2; D unresolved. Per the germline V gene, CDR1 is ENHRY and CDR2 is SYGVKD. With 3 bases removed from V and 6 bases from J, the gap between germline ends came to 5 bases. There are 11 residues in the CDR3. The CDR3 region has the DNA TGTGCCATCAGTGAACGGGATGGCTACACCTTC. Protein sequence: CAISERDGYTF.

This rearrangement joins TRBV6-2 or TRBV6-3 to TRBJ1-1; 7 bases agree with TRBD1. V was pared by 5 bases and J by 4 bases, with 19 bases of the junction left unmatched. This CDR3 region has 18 residues. CDR1 MNHEY and CDR2 SVGEGT come from the germline V gene. The chain's CDR3 is CASSPAGQVSKKATEAFF. The CDR3 bases are TGTGCCAGCAGTCCAGCTGGACAGGTTTCTAAGAAGGCCACTGAAGCTTTCTTT.

CDR3 sequence (DNA): TGTGCCATCACCCCGACTAGCGGGAGCAGGAGGAATGAGCAGTTCTTC. This codes for CAITPTSGSRRNEQFF. The rearrangement joins TRBV10-3 to TRBJ2-1, with TRBD2 matching 12 bases. Germline CDR1 and CDR2: ENHRY and SYGVKD. The trim removed 7 bases at V and 7 bases at J, leaving 11 bases unmatched. The CDR3 is 16 amino acids.

The chain carries TRBV4-2 and TRBJ1-2, with D unclear. V was pared by 0 bases and J by 8 bases, with 4 bases between. Per germline, CDR1 LGHNA and CDR2 YNFKEQ. This CDR3 is 11 amino acids long. The CDR3 loop reads CASSQEGGYTF. The CDR3 nucleotides read TGTGCCAGCAGCCAAGAGGGCGGCTACACCTTC.

This sequence joins TRBV3-1 (or the pseudogene TRBV3-2) and TRBJ2-7, with D tentatively TRBD2 (5 bases). The V gene's germline CDR1 is LGHDT and CDR2 YNNKEL (reference sequence). This CDR3 is built from 14 residues. Deletions cut 6 bases from V and 3 bases from J, with 15 bases between. This chain's CDR3 is CASSPEAGYYEQYF. The CDR3 nucleotides are TGTGCCAGCAGTCCCGAGGCGGGCTACTACGAGCAGTACTTC.

The chain couples TRBV10-2 to TRBJ1-1; D unresolved. The V gene lost 0 bases and the J gene lost 3 bases, with 11 bases spanning the gap. The germline CDR1 and CDR2 sequences are WSHSY and SAAADI. The CDR3 is made up of 15 amino acids. The CDR3 here is CASSESRSLYTEAFF. CDR3 DNA: TGCGCCAGCAGTGAGTCAAGGAGTCTGTACACTGAAGCTTTCTTT.

The chain is built from TRBV28 and TRBJ1-5; D is undetermined. Trimming cost V 8 bases and J 3 bases, with 11 bases left between them. Germline CDR1 reads MDHEN; CDR2 reads SYDVKM. The length of the CDR3 is 13 residues. The CDR3 nucleotides are TGTGCCAGCCTCCCAGCAGTCAATCAGCCCCAGCATTTT. It specifies CASLPAVNQPQHF.

The chain combines TRBV10-2 with TRBJ2-1, with 12 nucleotides matching TRBD2. This CDR3 region has 14 residues. Trimming cost V 5 bases and J 5 bases; bases outside gene matches: 1. From germline, CDR1 is WSHSY and CDR2 SAAADI. CDR3 loop: CASSLAGGHNEQFF. The CDR3 region has the DNA TGCGCCAGCAGTCTAGCGGGGGGGCACAATGAGCAGTTCTTC.

V is TRBV6-2 or TRBV6-3 and J is TRBJ2-3; D could derive from TRBD1 or TRBD2 (6 bases each). The germline V and J ends were trimmed by 2 bases and 6 bases, with 12 bases remaining between them. Germline V gene lookup returns CDR1 MNHEY and CDR2 SVGEGT. This CDR3 has 14 residues. The CDR3 loop is CASSYRGPRDTQYF. The CDR3 DNA sequence: TGTGCCAGCAGTTACCGGGGGCCCCGGGATACGCAGTATTTT.